What follows describes a single T cell receptor beta chain. This clonotype was recorded at least ten times. Which antigen it targets is not known. No base quality information exists; no much larger clone differs at one position. These data belong to a study of identical twins (dated by TCRdb to about 2016). For the wider study: To test whether fetal clonotypes persist, the study used deep sequencing on TCR alpha and beta repertoires from monozygotic twins, unrelated adults of various ages, and cord blood. To rule out contamination, the twin experiments were replicated at different times with different library preparation protocols. The study at large found these results: Fewer insertions were carried by abundant cord blood beta clonotypes; a weaker similar trend was observed in young adult naive repertoires, while no such trend was observed in memory repertoires. A weaker excess of twin sharing was found in beta out-of-frame sequences because the signal-to-noise ratio was lowered by fewer shared sequences. Conclusions relied on cross-sectional statistical analysis, since the same donors could not be followed over many years. Out-of-frame TCR alpha sequences shared between twins showed an excess of low generation-probability sequences compared with coincidental sharing between unrelated individuals. Zero-insertion analyses could be partly confounded by invariant T cells such as MAIT and iNKT, although diverse VJ usage argued against such confounding for most clonotypes. In monozygotic twins, out-of-frame TCR alpha sharing was systematically underestimated by recombination models, although the models agreed with sharing between unrelated individuals.

Only healthy Caucasian donors were included. The CDR3 holds 13 amino acids from the cysteine to the phenylalanine. CDR3 DNA only is kept here, 39 bases in frame from base 1. Per the germline V gene, MGHDK is the CDR1 and SYGVNS is the CDR2. V is pared back by 0 bases and J by 6 bases, with 7 bases lying between the germline termini. Libraries were constructed by 5' RACE. TCRdb records Illumina HiSeq 2000 as the sequencer. Template switching added a universal primer binding site, and the final cDNA carried a unique molecular identifier that allowed TCR cDNA molecules to be counted accurately. Specific primers in the conserved constant-segment region were used to synthesize first-strand cDNA for the TCR alpha and beta chains. To control for contamination, every cDNA library was double barcoded, receiving both a SMART-Mk sample barcode and Illumina barcodes. TruSeq adapter sequences and Illumina sample barcodes were added in two successive PCR steps. The TCR alpha and beta cDNA libraries were sequenced on the Illumina HiSeq platform using custom primers. As for the authors' bioinformatics: Unique molecular identifiers were extracted from raw reads with MiGEC, and CDR3 positions were determined with MiXCR. Recombination models were inferred per individual with the repgenHMM and IGoR tools using an EM algorithm. Shared clonotypes were analyzed with the tcR package in R, and sharing was normalized by the product of cloneset sizes. To study raw recombination without the effects of thymic and clonal selection, out-of-frame nonproductive sequences were analyzed. TCRdb reworked the public reads: Q25 trimming with fastp, MiXCR clone assembly, productive beta chains retained. Each entry is one CDR3 protein sequence, shown with its most common DNA and genes. V and J calls and clone size were set by TCRdb, not the authors. The sample data list roughly 1,500,000 distinct CDR3 sequences, and roughly 35% of these were observed just once. The ten most abundant clones make up over 0.25% of the sample.

Sample: cord blood. The clonotype was recovered from a newborn girl in good health. The V and J segments used are TRBV25-1 and TRBJ2-3; the D gene is perhaps TRBD1, on 5 matching bases. The nucleotides are TGTGCCAGCAGTGAATATCGACAGGATACGCAGTATTTT. It codes for CASSEYRQDTQYF.